This record concerns one T cell receptor (beta chain) sequence. Its antigen is as yet unknown. These data are taken from a study of cytomegalovirus exposure and HLA in healthy donors. Study in general: Researchers found that just over 80% of 350 to 500 genotyped donors fell within the Caucasian-associated ancestry cluster. Overall study results and limits: TCR beta sequences reportedly predicted most subjects' HLA-A and HLA-B alleles accurately. In terms of immune exposure information, only CMV serostatus was available.

The primer mix had 60 Vbeta and 13 Jbeta primers. Authors' data handling: The count from a later analysis was about 80 million unique TCR beta chains, some 10 million of them shared. The repertoire was sequenced with immunoSEQ multiplex PCR; TCRdb's copy has only in-frame clones and lacks some. D and trimming were read from the DNA, whereas the V and J calls and clone size are those reported in that table. The repertoire has approximately 160,000 clones, roughly 75% of them found once; the top ten carry 1%. Germline V CDR1 and CDR2: SGDLS, YYNGEE. V lost 1 base and J lost 2, with 18 bases in between. This CDR3 comprises 17 residues.

The J gene is TRBJ1-1, the V gene TRBV9; D may be TRBD1 (6 bases). The sequencing input was PBMCs. The sequence was obtained from a woman in her forties or fifties in good health and CMV-seropositive. DNA for the CDR3: TGTGCCAGCAGCGTAAGGTTCAGGGGCCGGGGTAACACTGAAGCTTTCTTT. It yields the protein CASSVRFRGRGNTEAFF.